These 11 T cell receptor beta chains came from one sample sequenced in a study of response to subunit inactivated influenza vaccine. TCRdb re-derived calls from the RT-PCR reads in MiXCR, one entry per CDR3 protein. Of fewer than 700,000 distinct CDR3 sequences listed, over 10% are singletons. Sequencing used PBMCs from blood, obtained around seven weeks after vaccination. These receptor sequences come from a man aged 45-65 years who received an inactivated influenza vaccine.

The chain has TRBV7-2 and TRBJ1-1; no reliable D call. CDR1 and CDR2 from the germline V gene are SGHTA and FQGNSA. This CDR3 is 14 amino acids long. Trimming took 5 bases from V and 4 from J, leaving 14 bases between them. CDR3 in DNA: TGTGCCAGCAGCCTCGGGGATACGGGCACTGAAGCTTTCTTT. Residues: CASSLGDTGTEAFF.

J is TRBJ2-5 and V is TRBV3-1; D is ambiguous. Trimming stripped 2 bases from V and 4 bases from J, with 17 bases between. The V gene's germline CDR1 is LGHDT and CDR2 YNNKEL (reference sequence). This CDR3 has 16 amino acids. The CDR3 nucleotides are TGTGCCAGCAGCCAACCCCGCTCCGGACCACGAGAGACCCAGTACTTC. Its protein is CASSQPRSGPRETQYF.

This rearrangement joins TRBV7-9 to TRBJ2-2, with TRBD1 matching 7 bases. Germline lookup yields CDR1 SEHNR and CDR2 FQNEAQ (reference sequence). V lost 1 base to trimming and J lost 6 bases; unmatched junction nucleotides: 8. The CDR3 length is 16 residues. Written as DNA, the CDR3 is TGTGCCAGCAGCTTAGGAGGGGGCGTAGGATCCGGGGAGCTGTTTTTT. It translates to CASSLGGGVGSGELFF.

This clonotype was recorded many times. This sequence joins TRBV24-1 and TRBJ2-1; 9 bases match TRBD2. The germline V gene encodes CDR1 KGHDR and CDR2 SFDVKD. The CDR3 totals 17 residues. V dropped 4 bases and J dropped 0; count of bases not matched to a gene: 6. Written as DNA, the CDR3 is TGTGCCACCAGTGACAATAGCGGGGGTAACTCCTACAATGAGCAGTTCTTC. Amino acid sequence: CATSDNSGGNSYNEQFF.

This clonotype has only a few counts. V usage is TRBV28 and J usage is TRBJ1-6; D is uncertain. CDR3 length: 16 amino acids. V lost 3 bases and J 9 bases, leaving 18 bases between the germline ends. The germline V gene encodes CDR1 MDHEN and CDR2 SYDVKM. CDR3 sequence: CASSFSIGLPGSPLHF. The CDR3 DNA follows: TGTGCCAGCAGTTTTTCTATCGGGCTCCCGGGTTCACCCCTCCACTTT.

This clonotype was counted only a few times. This CDR3 is CASSPKPGLAKNIQYF. In DNA, the CDR3 is TGTGCCAGCAGCCCGAAACCGGGGCTAGCCAAAAACATTCAGTACTTC. This sequence joins TRBV7-9 and TRBJ2-4; D possibly uses TRBD1 or TRBD2 (5 bases each). Germline V lookup: CDR1 SEHNR, CDR2 FQNEAQ (reference sequence). CDR3 length: 16 amino acids. Deletions cut 5 bases from V and 0 bases from J, with 14 bases between.

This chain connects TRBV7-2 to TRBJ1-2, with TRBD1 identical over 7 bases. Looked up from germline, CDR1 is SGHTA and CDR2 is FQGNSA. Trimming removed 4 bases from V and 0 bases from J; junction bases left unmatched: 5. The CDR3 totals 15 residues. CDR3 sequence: CASSSLGTANYGYTF. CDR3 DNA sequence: TGTGCCAGCAGCTCTTTGGGGACAGCTAACTATGGCTACACCTTC.

Written as DNA, the CDR3 is TGTGCCATCAGTGATGTTGGGACAGGGGACCGCTATGGCTACACCTTC. This sequence encodes CAISDVGTGDRYGYTF. This sequence joins TRBV10-3 and TRBJ1-2; the match to TRBD1 covers 10 bases. V shed 3 bases, J shed 4 bases, and the junction held 8 bases outside the gene matches. This CDR3 has 16 residues. CDR1 is ENHRY and CDR2 is SYGVKD in the germline V gene.

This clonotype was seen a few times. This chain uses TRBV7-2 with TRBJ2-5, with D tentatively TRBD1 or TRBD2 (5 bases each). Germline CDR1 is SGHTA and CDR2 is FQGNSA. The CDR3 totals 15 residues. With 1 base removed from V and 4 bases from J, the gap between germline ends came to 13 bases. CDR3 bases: TGTGCCAGCAGCTTAGGGGGGATTGTAGGAGAGACCCAGTACTTC. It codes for CASSLGGIVGETQYF.

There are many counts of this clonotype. CDR3 amino acids: CASSLAVTNTEAFF. For the CDR3, the DNA is TGTGCCAGCAGCTTAGCGGTAACGAACACTGAAGCTTTCTTT. The chain is built from TRBV7-2 and TRBJ1-1; D gene ambiguous. The V and J ends lost 0 bases and 1 base respectively, with 6 bases between them. The CDR3 runs to 14 residues. From germline, CDR1 is SGHTA and CDR2 FQGNSA.

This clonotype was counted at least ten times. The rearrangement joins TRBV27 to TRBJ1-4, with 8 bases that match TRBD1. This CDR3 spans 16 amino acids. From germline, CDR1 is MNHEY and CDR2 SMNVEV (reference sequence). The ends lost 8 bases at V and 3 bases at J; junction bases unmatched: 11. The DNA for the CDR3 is TGTGCCAGCCGACACGACAGGGGTCGAGCTAATGAAAAACTGTTTTTT. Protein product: CASRHDRGRANEKLFF.